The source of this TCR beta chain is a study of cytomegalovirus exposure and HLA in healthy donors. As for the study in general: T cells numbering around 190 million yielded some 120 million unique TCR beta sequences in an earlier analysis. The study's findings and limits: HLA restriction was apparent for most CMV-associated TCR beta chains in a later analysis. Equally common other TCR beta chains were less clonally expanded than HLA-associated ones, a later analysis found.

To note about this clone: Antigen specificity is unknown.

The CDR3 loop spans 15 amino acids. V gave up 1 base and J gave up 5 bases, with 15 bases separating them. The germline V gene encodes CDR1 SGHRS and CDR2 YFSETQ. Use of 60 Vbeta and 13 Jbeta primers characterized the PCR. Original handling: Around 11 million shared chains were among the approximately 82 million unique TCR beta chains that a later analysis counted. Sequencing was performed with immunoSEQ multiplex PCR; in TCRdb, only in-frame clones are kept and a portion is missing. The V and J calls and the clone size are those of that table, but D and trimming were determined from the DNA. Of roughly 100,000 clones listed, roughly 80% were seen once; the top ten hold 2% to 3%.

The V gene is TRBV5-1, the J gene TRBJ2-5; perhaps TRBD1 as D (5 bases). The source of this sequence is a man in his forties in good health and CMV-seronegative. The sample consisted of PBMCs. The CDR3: CASSLSRGGEETQYF. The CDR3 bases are TGCGCCAGCAGCTTGTCTAGGGGCGGCGAGGAGACCCAGTACTTC.